The clone carrying this TCR beta chain was seen many times. Time point in this sample: sample taken at primary tumor resection. Samples were obtained from around 73 donors, all untreated early-stage non-small cell lung cancer patients. Frozen PBMC, nontumor lung or tumor provided whole RNA, which was sequenced unsorted. The data were taken from a study of spatial heterogeneity in lung cancer. Across the whole study: Sequence detection consistently recorded a greater number of beta-chain than alpha-chain sequences.

The CDR3 contains 13 residues. Trimming took off 4 bases at V and 1 base at J, with 6 bases between the two ends. From germline, CDR1 is LGHDT and CDR2 YNNKEL (reference sequence). In TCRdb, the 5' RACE reads were re-called with MiXCR into one record per CDR3 protein. The sample records 39,000 or so distinct CDR3 sequences, approximately 3.1% being singletons. The sequencing here drew on normal lung tissue next to the tumor, taken at surgery. The sequence was collected from a male donor with early-stage non-small cell lung cancer. The chain is built from TRBV3-1 and TRBJ2-3, with D tentatively TRBD2 (6 bases). The CDR3 here is CASSRGGTDTQYF. As DNA, the CDR3 is TGTGCCAGCAGCCGCGGGGGCACAGATACGCAGTATTTT.